The entry below gives a single T cell receptor beta chain sequence along with its context. In the authors' methods: Reference gene primers were amplified, and this amplification served to estimate nucleated cell counts. Assay used: immunoSEQ multiplex PCR; TCRdb lists only in-frame clones, some missing. Clonal size and the V and J genes are those of that table, whereas D and trimming came from the DNA. The table lists some 48,000 clones, 70% to 90% of them singletons, with under 2.5% in the top ten. This entry belongs to a study of blood T cell repertoires in COVID-19. Trimming pared 6 bases from V and 0 bases from J, leaving 25 bases between. This CDR3 is built from 19 residues.

The receptor's source is a human donor in a cohort sampled during active COVID-19. The J gene is TRBJ2-3, the V gene TRBV23-1; D perhaps matches TRBD1 (5 bases). TRBV23-1 is classed as an ORF, of uncertain function. The sequenced material came from peripheral blood. The chain's CDR3 is CASSPPQGDRLQSTDTQYF. The CDR3 DNA sequence: TGCGCCAGCAGCCCCCCCCAGGGTGACAGACTGCAGAGCACAGATACGCAGTATTTT.